These 28 T cell receptor beta chains originate from one sample sequenced in a study of T-cell reconstitution after alpha-beta-depleted transplantation in children. Molecular barcoding with unique molecular identifiers was used for the TCRbeta library. Each CDR3 protein is one row after TCRdb ran MiXCR on the PCR reads. The sample yields around 960,000 distinct CDR3 sequences, roughly 29% seen once. Specimen: PBMCs, mostly from graft donor cells, collected 360 days after TCRalphabeta/CD19-depleted stem cell transplant. These TCRs come from a boy under three years old who had a stem cell transplant for SCID, so the T cells may come from the graft donor.

The sample holds a few counts of this clonotype. The chain joins TRBV7-8 to TRBJ2-7; 11 bases are a match to TRBD2. CDR3 length equals 18 residues. From germline, CDR1 is SGHVS and CDR2 FQNEAQ. V was pared by 0 bases and J by 1 base, with 8 bases of the junction left unmatched. The CDR3 loop reads CASSLALAGGPASYEQYF. For the CDR3, the DNA is TGTGCCAGCAGCTTAGCTCTAGCGGGGGGTCCGGCTTCCTACGAGCAGTACTTC.

This clonotype was found a few times. The CDR3 DNA sequence: TGTGCCACCTTCGGGCTCAGTCTTAGCGAGCAGTACTTC. This translates into CATFGLSLSEQYF. V usage is TRBV6-1 and J usage is TRBJ2-7; D gene ambiguous. Trimming took 10 bases from V and 6 from J, leaving 19 bases between them. CDR1 and CDR2 (germline): MNHNS, SASEGT. The CDR3 spans 13 residues.

This chain links TRBV27 with TRBJ2-6, with 7 bases identical to TRBD1. V lost 1 base, J lost 4 bases, and 10 bases stayed unmatched. Germline V CDR1 and CDR2: MNHEY, SMNVEV (reference sequence). The CDR3 covers 18 residues. In nucleotides, the CDR3 is TGTGCCAGCAGTTTATGGTCACAGGGGCCGATAGGGGCCAACGTCCTGACTTTC. Translation gives CASSLWSQGPIGANVLTF.

The rearrangement links TRBV6-2 or TRBV6-3 to TRBJ1-5, with 8 bases that match TRBD1. Per germline, CDR1 MNHEY and CDR2 SVGEGT. J lost 7 bases, V lost 8 bases, and 7 bases had no gene match. The CDR3 has 13 residues. This chain's CDR3 is CASSPGGYQPQHF. The CDR3 DNA sequence: TGTGCCAGCTCCCCAGGGGGCTACCAGCCCCAGCATTTT.

The table lists this clonotype with a few counts. This sequence joins TRBV5-4 and TRBJ2-1; D is possibly TRBD1 (6 bases). Germline loops: CDR1 SGHNT, CDR2 YYREEE (reference sequence). The V end lost 2 bases, the J end lost 8 bases, and 17 bases lay between the germline ends. The length of the CDR3 is 15 residues. CDR3 loop: CASSFGWGQTDEQFF. The CDR3 DNA reads TGTGCCAGCAGCTTTGGATGGGGACAAACGGATGAGCAGTTCTTC.

The chain uses TRBV3-1 and TRBJ2-2, with 14 bases aligning to TRBD2. The CDR3 runs to 19 residues. Germline V gene data show CDR1 as LGHDT and CDR2 as YNNKEL (reference sequence). Trimming cost V 10 bases and J 5 bases; bases outside gene matches: 18. The CDR3 protein is CANISGTSGGLHRTGELFF. The CDR3 DNA reads TGTGCCAACATTAGCGGGACTAGCGGGGGCCTACACCGAACCGGGGAGCTGTTTTTT. The full variable domain, its missing parts supplied by reference TRBV3-1 and TRBJ2-2, is DTAVSQTPKYLVTQMGNDKSIKCEQNLGHDTMYWYKQDSKKFLKIMFSYNNKELIINETVPNRFSPKSPDKAHLNLHINSLELGDSAVYFCANISGTSGGLHRTGELFFGEGSRLTVL.

The V call is TRBV4-1, the J call TRBJ2-5; D unresolved. Germline values: CDR1 MGHRA, CDR2 YSYEKL. V dropped 0 bases and J dropped 4 bases, with 6 bases sitting between them. CDR3 length equals 13 residues. CDR3 DNA sequence: TGCGCCAGCAGCCAAGATTTGATAGAGACCCAGTACTTC. Its protein product is CASSQDLIETQYF.

The rearrangement links TRBV12-3 or TRBV12-4 to TRBJ2-3; possibly TRBD1 or TRBD2 for D (6 bases each). This CDR3 contains 14 residues. V dropped 5 bases and J dropped 4 bases, with 13 bases sitting between them. CDR3 in amino acids: CASSPGAGSDTQYF. DNA for the CDR3: TGTGCCAGCAGTCCGGGGGCAGGTTCAGATACGCAGTATTTT.

This clonotype was observed a few times. CDR3 DNA sequence: TGCAGTGCTAGAGAAGGCCCGGGGCGCACTGAAGCTTTCTTT. As protein: CSAREGPGRTEAFF. The chain combines TRBV20-1 with TRBJ1-1, with a possible D match to TRBD1 (5 bases). Deletions cut 0 bases from V and 4 bases from J, with 12 bases between. The CDR3 totals 14 residues. Germline lookup yields CDR1 DFQATT and CDR2 SNEGSKA (reference sequence).

This clonotype was seen only a few times. This chain links TRBV20-1 with TRBJ2-4, with a possible D match to TRBD2 (5 bases). V was shortened by 2 bases and J by 0 bases, with 14 bases between the two germline ends. Germline V CDR1 and CDR2: DFQATT, SNEGSKA (reference sequence). The CDR3 extends over 16 amino acids. CDR3 DNA sequence: TGCAGTGCTAGAAATGGGGAGAACTTAGCCAAAAACATTCAGTACTTC. Its protein is CSARNGENLAKNIQYF.

CDR3: CSARGLQSDTQYF. The CDR3 bases are TGCAGTGCTAGGGGGCTTCAATCGGATACGCAGTATTTT. This chain links TRBV20-1 with TRBJ2-3; perhaps TRBD1 as D (5 bases). V gave up 3 bases and J gave up 6 bases, with 13 bases separating them. CDR1 is DFQATT, CDR2 SNEGSKA, per germline (reference sequence). The CDR3 runs 13 residues.

The J gene is TRBJ2-3, the V gene TRBV6-1; tentatively, D is TRBD1 or TRBD2 (5 bases each). Germline lookup yields CDR1 MNHNS and CDR2 SASEGT. V gave up 5 bases and J gave up 0 bases, with 12 bases separating them. The CDR3 is 15 amino acids. Here the CDR3 DNA reads TGTGCCAGCAGTCAGTCCGGGACGAGCACAGATACGCAGTATTTT. Its translation is CASSQSGTSTDTQYF.

The genes are TRBV5-1 and TRBJ1-4, with a weak D call TRBD1 (6 bases). CDR1 is SGHRS and CDR2 is YFSETQ in the germline V gene. This CDR3 has 15 amino acids. V was cut by 0 bases and J by 6 bases, with 12 bases left in between. CDR3 nucleotide sequence: TGCGCCAGCAGCTTGGAGGGGGGGTCTTATGAAAAACTGTTTTTT. Its protein product is CASSLEGGSYEKLFF.

This clonotype showed up just a few times. The chain carries TRBV20-1 and TRBJ2-3; 10 bases are a match to TRBD1. Trimming cost V 0 bases and J 4 bases; bases outside gene matches: 10. The CDR3 is 17 residues long. Germline V gives CDR1 DFQATT, CDR2 SNEGSKA (reference sequence). As DNA, the CDR3 is TGCAGTGCTAGAGATATAAGACAGGGGGCGCGTCCAGATACGCAGTATTTT. Translating it yields CSARDIRQGARPDTQYF.

This clonotype was counted a few times. This rearrangement joins TRBV5-1 to TRBJ1-1; D remains ambiguous. From germline, CDR1 is SGHRS and CDR2 YFSETQ. Trimming stripped 4 bases from V and 3 bases from J, with 13 bases between. This CDR3 has 14 residues. The CDR3 sequence: CASSPLGPYTEAFF. For the CDR3, the DNA is TGCGCCAGCAGCCCCCTCGGGCCGTACACTGAAGCTTTCTTT.

The chain uses TRBV11-2 and TRBJ2-1, with D tentatively TRBD1 (6 bases). The germline V gene has CDR1 SGHAT and CDR2 FQNNGV. The CDR3 consists of 13 residues. The V end lost 5 bases, the J end lost 5 bases, and 10 bases lay between the germline ends. CDR3 residues: CASSPDRNNEQFF. For the CDR3, the DNA is TGTGCCAGCAGCCCGGACAGAAACAATGAGCAGTTCTTC. Looking up the rest from reference TRBV11-2 and TRBJ2-1 gives the full variable domain: EAGVAQSPRYKIIEKRQSVAFWCNPISGHATLYWYQQILGQGPKLLIQFQNNGVVDDSQLPKDRFSAERLKGVDSTLKIQPAKLEDSAVYLCASSPDRNNEQFFGPGTRLTVL.

The chain uses TRBV14 and TRBJ1-1; tentatively, D is TRBD1 (6 bases). Germline CDR1 SGHDN, CDR2 FVKESK. This CDR3 comprises 19 residues. Trimming pared 3 bases from V and 2 bases from J, leaving 25 bases between. CDR3 protein: CASSQHPGAGGQINTEAFF. The CDR3 DNA follows: TGTGCCAGCAGCCAGCACCCTGGGGCCGGCGGACAGATTAACACTGAAGCTTTCTTT. The full variable domain, in which reference TRBV14 and TRBJ1-1 provide the parts outside the CDR3, is EAGVTQFPSHSVIEKGQTVTLRCDPISGHDNLYWYRRVMGKEIKFLLHFVKESKQDESGMPNNRFLAERTGGTYSTLKVQPAELEDSGVYFCASSQHPGAGGQINTEAFFGQGTRLTVV.

The V gene is TRBV7-3, the J gene TRBJ2-5, with 8 bases identical to TRBD2. V lost 4 bases and J lost 4; bases outside the gene matches: 8. In germline, CDR1 is SGHTA, CDR2 FQGTGA. The CDR3 covers 15 residues. CDR3 sequence reads: CASSSGGTGGETQYF. The CDR3, as DNA: TGTGCCAGCAGCTCGGGAGGGACCGGGGGAGAGACCCAGTACTTC.

The CDR3 sequence is CASATSGVSYEQYF. Written as DNA, the CDR3 is TGCGCCAGCGCAACCTCAGGTGTGAGCTACGAGCAGTACTTC. V is TRBV5-1 and J is TRBJ2-7; D remains ambiguous. Trimming pared 7 bases from V and 3 bases from J, leaving 17 bases between. CDR3 length: 14 amino acids. Germline V lookup: CDR1 SGHRS, CDR2 YFSETQ.

This clonotype was seen more than once but under ten times. This chain links TRBV12-3 or TRBV12-4 with TRBJ2-1; a possible D gene is TRBD1 (6 bases). V lost 3 bases and J lost 8, with 8 bases in between. The CDR3 consists of 12 residues. CDR3 protein: CASSFPGDEQFF. Here the CDR3 DNA reads TGTGCCAGCAGTTTTCCAGGGGATGAGCAGTTCTTC.

The sample holds a few counts of this clonotype. The chain links TRBV5-1 to TRBJ2-1; weak D call: TRBD2 (6 bases). V was clipped by 1 base and J by 7 bases, with 12 bases between them. The V gene's germline CDR1 is SGHRS and CDR2 YFSETQ. This CDR3 is built from 14 residues. As DNA, the CDR3 is TGCGCCAGCAGCTTGTCCCCCCGGGAGAATGAGCAGTTCTTC. Translation: CASSLSPRENEQFF.

This clonotype has only a few counts. This chain connects TRBV15 to TRBJ1-1; weak D call: TRBD1 (6 bases). Germline CDR1 LNHNV, CDR2 YYDKDF (reference sequence). Trimming pared 3 bases from V and 10 bases from J, leaving 12 bases between. CDR3 length: 12 amino acids. The CDR3 sequence: CATSRNTGRAFF. In nucleotides, the CDR3 is TGTGCCACCAGCAGGAATACAGGGAGAGCTTTCTTT. Full variable domain (rest looked up from reference TRBV15 and TRBJ1-1): DAMVIQNPRYQVTQFGKPVTLSCSQTLNHNVMYWYQQKSSQAPKLLFHYYDKDFNNEADTPDNFQSRRPNTSFCFLDIRSPGLGDTAMYLCATSRNTGRAFFGQGTRLTVV.

The J gene is TRBJ2-7, the V gene TRBV5-1; D possibly uses TRBD1 or TRBD2 (5 bases each). This CDR3 is 16 amino acids long. In germline, CDR1 is SGHRS, CDR2 YFSETQ. Between the trimmed V and J ends, which lost 5 bases and 1 base, there was a span of 19 bases. CDR3 sequence: CASSTTTGTVSYEQYF. For the CDR3, the DNA is TGCGCCAGCAGTACCACTACCGGGACGGTTTCCTACGAGCAGTACTTC.

This clonotype has a handful of counts. V gene TRBV15 combines with J gene TRBJ2-7; D possibly corresponds to TRBD1 (6 bases). The germline CDR1 and CDR2 sequences are LNHNV and YYDKDF (reference sequence). This CDR3 is 15 amino acids long. Trimming took off 0 bases at V and 3 bases at J, with 12 bases between the two ends. This chain's CDR3 is CATSRDLGRGYEQYF. The CDR3 DNA reads as TGTGCCACCAGCAGAGATCTGGGCAGGGGCTACGAGCAGTACTTC.

The chain uses TRBV29-1 and TRBJ1-1, with D possibly TRBD1 on 6 matching bases. Trimming left V 5 bases short and J 1 base short, with 17 bases between. Germline V gene sequence: CDR1 SQVTM, CDR2 ANQGSEA. The length of the CDR3 is 15 residues. The CDR3 DNA follows: TGCAGCGTTCACCTTCCGGGACAAGCGAACACTGAAGCTTTCTTT. Protein sequence: CSVHLPGQANTEAFF.

The chain couples TRBV25-1 to TRBJ2-3; 8 bases align to TRBD1. Unmatched junction bases numbered 9, after V lost 4 bases and J lost 0 bases. CDR1 is MGHDK, CDR2 SYGVNS, per germline. CDR3 length: 17 amino acids. DNA of the CDR3: TGTGCCAGCAGTGTTCCTCGTCAGGGGGCGAGCACAGATACGCAGTATTTT. Protein: CASSVPRQGASTDTQYF.

The chain links TRBV2 to TRBJ2-3, with TRBD2 as a possible D gene (6 bases). The germline V gene has CDR1 SNHLY and CDR2 FYNNEI. V lost 7 bases to trimming and J lost 2 bases, with 10 bases between them. This CDR3 contains 13 residues. The CDR3 DNA reads as TGTGCCAGCACCGGCGGGGTCACAGATACGCAGTATTTT. It specifies CASTGGVTDTQYF.

This clonotype was seen a handful of times. The chain uses TRBV20-1 and TRBJ2-5, with D maybe TRBD2 (7 bases). Germline CDR1 DFQATT, CDR2 SNEGSKA (reference sequence). The CDR3 is made up of 13 amino acids. CDR3 DNA sequence: TGCAGCGCCGATGGGGGGGCGGGAGAGACCCAGTACTTC. Protein sequence: CSADGGAGETQYF.